A single sample is the source of the 29 T cell receptor beta chains below, sequenced in a study of T-cell reconstitution after alpha-beta-depleted transplantation in children. It was with unique molecular identifiers that the TCRbeta library was prepared. TCRdb reprocessed the PCR reads via MiXCR and lists one record per CDR3 protein. The profile shows a few hundred thousand distinct CDR3 sequences, 27% of them singletons. Sample: PBMCs, taken before TCRalphabeta/CD19-depleted stem cell transplant. The receptors were gathered from a boy in the first two years of life with Wiskott-Aldrich syndrome, due to receive a stem cell transplant.

This clonotype came up a few times. V is TRBV20-1 and J is TRBJ2-1; no clear D gene. The CDR3 is 12 amino acids. CDR1 and CDR2 (germline): DFQATT, SNEGSKA (reference sequence). The V gene lost 3 bases and the J gene lost 5 bases, with 8 bases spanning the gap. The CDR3 protein is CSARTPNNEQFF. DNA for the CDR3: TGCAGTGCTAGGACTCCTAACAATGAGCAGTTCTTC.

This clonotype turned up a few times. This chain joins TRBV20-1 and TRBJ2-1, with no clear D. Germline CDR1 is DFQATT and CDR2 is SNEGSKA (reference sequence). The CDR3 loop spans 13 amino acids. The V end lost 1 base, the J end lost 4 bases, and 8 bases lay between the germline ends. The CDR3 DNA reads TGCAGTGCTAGAGCGCCGCCTTACAATGAGCAGTTCTTC. Translated, it gives CSARAPPYNEQFF.

The rearrangement joins TRBV20-1 to TRBJ2-7, with D possibly being TRBD1 (6 bases). The CDR3 extends over 13 amino acids. Germline CDR1 DFQATT, CDR2 SNEGSKA (reference sequence). The V and J ends lost 4 bases and 1 base respectively, with 11 bases between them. CDR3 coding DNA: TGCAGTGCTACGAGGCAGGGGTCCTACGAGCAGTACTTC. The encoded protein is CSATRQGSYEQYF.

In this sample, this clonotype turned up a few times. J is TRBJ1-2 and V is TRBV5-1, with a tentative D call TRBD1 (5 bases). The CDR3 extends over 15 amino acids. CDR1 and CDR2 (germline): SGHRS, YFSETQ. Trimming cost V 2 bases and J 3 bases, with 14 bases left between them. CDR3 sequence: CASSLRGRDDYGYTF. The DNA for the CDR3 is TGCGCCAGCAGCTTACGGGGCAGGGATGACTATGGCTACACCTTC.

This clonotype was counted between two and nine times. The rearrangement joins TRBV20-1 to TRBJ2-3; 9 positions agree with TRBD2. Germline V gene data show CDR1 as DFQATT and CDR2 as SNEGSKA (reference sequence). The CDR3 is made up of 11 amino acids. V shed 5 bases and J 13 bases; nucleotides not matched to a gene: 7. CDR3 DNA: TGCAGTGCTCTGACTAGCGGTAAAGAGTATTTT. It is translated as CSALTSGKEYF.

The rearrangement links TRBV30 to TRBJ2-7; D is undetermined. CDR3 length: 12 amino acids. Germline loops: CDR1 GTSNPN, CDR2 SVGIG (reference sequence). Trimming removed 7 bases from V and 0 bases from J, with 10 bases in between. The DNA of the CDR3 is TGTGCCTTACTCAGGACCTCCTACGAGCAGTACTTC. It encodes CALLRTSYEQYF.

This chain connects TRBV6-2 or TRBV6-3 to TRBJ2-2; 9 bases fit TRBD2. The V and J ends lost 7 bases and 4 bases, in that order; junction bases with no gene match: 22. From germline, CDR1 is MNHEY and CDR2 SVGEGT. CDR3 length equals 20 residues. The CDR3, as DNA: TGTGCCAGCACCCATACAACATGGCGGGAGGGCCGGTTGAGCACCGGGGAGCTGTTTTTT. Amino acids: CASTHTTWREGRLSTGELFF.

This clonotype was observed a handful of times. The chain is built from TRBV4-1 and TRBJ2-7; no definite D call. Germline V gene sequence: CDR1 MGHRA, CDR2 YSYEKL. The germline V and J ends were trimmed by 0 bases and 2 bases, with 17 bases remaining between them. This CDR3 contains 17 residues. The CDR3 DNA reads as TGCGCCAGCAGCCAAGAAGGGCTCCGTGCAGGAACCTACGAGCAGTACTTC. Translating gives CASSQEGLRAGTYEQYF.

Turning to this clonotype: The CDR3 ends on some other residue instead of the conserved phenylalanine or tryptophan, so this is likely a read error. V usage is TRBV5-1 and J usage is TRBJ2-3, with 14 bases that match TRBD2. V shed 4 bases and J 3 bases; nucleotides not matched to a gene: 7. This CDR3 has 17 amino acids. The V gene's germline CDR1 is SGHRS and CDR2 YFSETQ. CDR3 nucleotides: TGCGCCAGCAGCCTCCCGGGACTAGCGGGAGCGACAGATACGCAGTATCTT. Encoded protein: CASSLPGLAGATDTQYL.

The chain is built from TRBV12-3 or TRBV12-4 and TRBJ2-5; D remains unclear. V dropped 2 bases and J dropped 5 bases, with 9 bases sitting between them. CDR3 length: 13 residues. The CDR3 bases are TGTGCCAGCAGTTTATGGGGAATCGAGACCCAGTACTTC. Translated, it gives CASSLWGIETQYF.

The chain is built from TRBV30 and TRBJ1-1, with no clear D. The CDR3 sequence is 13 residues long. Germline V gene sequence: CDR1 GTSNPN, CDR2 SVGIG (reference sequence). The V end lost 1 base, the J end lost 0 bases, and 6 bases lay between the germline ends. CDR3 residues: CAWSGRMNTEAFF. In DNA form, the CDR3 reads TGTGCCTGGAGTGGGCGGATGAACACTGAAGCTTTCTTT.

V is TRBV11-2 and J is TRBJ1-2, with D unclear. Between the trimmed V and J ends, which lost 1 base and 3 bases, there was a span of 6 bases. This CDR3 is built from 13 residues. From germline, CDR1 is SGHAT and CDR2 FQNNGV. The CDR3 protein is CASSLGVDYGYTF. Written as DNA, the CDR3 is TGTGCCAGCAGCTTAGGAGTTGACTATGGCTACACCTTC.

CDR3: CASSPEGGFTDTQYF. DNA of the CDR3: TGTGCCAGCTCACCAGAAGGGGGTTTCACAGATACGCAGTATTTT. This chain uses TRBV18 with TRBJ2-3; tentative D call: TRBD1 (6 bases). Trimming removed 2 bases from V and 2 bases from J, with 11 bases in between. The germline CDR1 and CDR2 sequences are KGHSH and LQKENI. This CDR3 is 15 amino acids long.

This clonotype appeared a few times. The chain recombines TRBV10-3 with TRBJ2-3; no firm D call. With 11 bases removed from V and 0 bases from J, the gap between germline ends came to 27 bases. This CDR3 has 18 residues. Germline V CDR1 and CDR2: ENHRY, SYGVKD. As DNA, the CDR3 is TGTGCCGCCTGCCTATACCGGGTCCCCGGGTGTAGCACAGATACGCAGTATTTT. This sequence encodes CAACLYRVPGCSTDTQYF.

The V and J genes are TRBV28 and TRBJ2-7; D is unclear. Trimming cost V 5 bases and J 5 bases, with 22 bases left between them. This CDR3 comprises 16 residues. Per the germline V gene, CDR1 is MDHEN and CDR2 is SYDVKM. The CDR3 loop is CASSRTDRSAFHEQYF. The CDR3 nucleotides are TGTGCCAGCAGTAGAACGGACCGGTCAGCATTCCACGAGCAGTACTTC.

The sample holds a few counts of this clonotype. The rearrangement uses TRBV4-1 and TRBJ2-5; either TRBD1 or TRBD2 may fit D (5 bases each). V lost 0 bases to trimming and J lost 5 bases, with 10 bases between them. This CDR3 region has 14 residues. Germline V gene lookup returns CDR1 MGHRA and CDR2 YSYEKL. CDR3 in DNA: TGCGCCAGCAGCCAAGACACGGGACGTGAGACCCAGTACTTC. It is translated as CASSQDTGRETQYF.

In DNA, the CDR3 is TGCAGTGCTAGAGATAGCGGGAGAGCGTACGAGCAGTACTTC. Encoded protein: CSARDSGRAYEQYF. This chain joins TRBV20-1 and TRBJ2-7, with TRBD2 matching over 9 bases. The trim removed 0 bases at V and 4 bases at J, leaving 4 bases unmatched. Looked up from germline, CDR1 is DFQATT and CDR2 is SNEGSKA (reference sequence). This CDR3 contains 14 residues.

This clonotype has a handful of counts. V is TRBV10-3 and J is TRBJ1-2; D call uncertain. Per the germline V gene, CDR1 is ENHRY and CDR2 is SYGVKD. The V gene lost 10 bases and the J gene lost 7 bases, with 19 bases spanning the gap. The CDR3 length is 13 residues. The CDR3 region is CATQDDWAGGYTF. The DNA of the CDR3 is TGTGCCACCCAGGACGATTGGGCGGGTGGCTACACCTTC.

The CDR3 coding sequence is TGCGCCAGCAGCCGAAGCCTTACACTAGCGGAAATAGAGACCCAGTACTTC. It encodes CASSRSLTLAEIETQYF. V usage is TRBV5-1 and J usage is TRBJ2-5, with 8 bases that match TRBD2. Germline-derived CDR1 and CDR2 are SGHRS and YFSETQ. CDR3 length equals 17 residues. With V trimmed by 4 bases and J by 4 bases, 15 bases remained unmatched.

This clonotype was counted between two and nine times. This rearrangement joins TRBV5-1 to TRBJ2-3; 8 positions agree with TRBD1. Germline loops: CDR1 SGHRS, CDR2 YFSETQ. This CDR3 contains 17 residues. V lost 4 bases and J lost 0; bases outside the gene matches: 10. CDR3 protein: CASSSRRTGKSTDTQYF. CDR3 bases: TGCGCCAGCAGCAGCAGAAGGACAGGGAAAAGCACAGATACGCAGTATTTT.

This clonotype has more than one count but fewer than ten. The gene calls are TRBV5-1 and TRBJ2-7; 7 nucleotides agree with TRBD2. The CDR3 is 15 amino acids. J lost 4 bases, V lost 1 base, and 8 bases had no gene match. Germline CDR1 reads SGHRS; CDR2 reads YFSETQ. CDR3 residues: CASSLWTSSRYEQYF. The CDR3 DNA reads as TGCGCCAGCAGCTTGTGGACTAGTAGTCGGTACGAGCAGTACTTC.

This chain joins TRBV10-3 and TRBJ2-1; the match to TRBD1 covers 11 bases. The CDR3 contains 16 residues. Germline V CDR1 and CDR2: ENHRY, SYGVKD. V lost 6 bases and J lost 3; bases outside the gene matches: 7. This chain's CDR3 is CAIRGPGTGGYNEQFF. The CDR3 DNA reads as TGTGCCATCAGGGGTCCCGGGACAGGGGGCTACAATGAGCAGTTCTTC.

The CDR3 coding sequence is TGCAGTGCGCTGATCTCGGGGAGAGGGAACATTCAGTACTTC. It specifies CSALISGRGNIQYF. The rearrangement uses TRBV20-1 and TRBJ2-4; D possibly corresponds to TRBD2 (5 bases). The CDR3 contains 14 residues. From germline, CDR1 is DFQATT and CDR2 SNEGSKA (reference sequence). Trimming left V 6 bases short and J 7 bases short, with 19 bases between.

V usage is TRBV5-1 and J usage is TRBJ2-4, with D perhaps TRBD1 (6 bases). Trimming left V 0 bases short and J 1 base short, with 11 bases between. This CDR3 is 16 amino acids long. Germline lookup yields CDR1 SGHRS and CDR2 YFSETQ. The CDR3 is CASSLAGVGAKNIQYF. CDR3 sequence (DNA): TGCGCCAGCAGCTTGGCAGGGGTTGGGGCCAAAAACATTCAGTACTTC.

The DNA for the CDR3 is TGTGCCAGCAAGCGCGATAGAGCCGGGGAGCTGTTTTTT. Its translation: CASKRDRAGELFF. The chain links TRBV12-3 or TRBV12-4 to TRBJ2-2; D is unresolved. The CDR3 length is 13 residues. Trimming took 7 bases from V and 6 from J, leaving 12 bases between them.

The chain is built from TRBV7-9 and TRBJ2-1; D tentatively reads TRBD1 or TRBD2 (5 bases each). V shed 6 bases and J shed 7 bases, with 25 bases lying between them. The V gene's germline CDR1 is SEHNR and CDR2 FQNEAQ (reference sequence). The CDR3 loop spans 17 amino acids. The CDR3 DNA is TGTGCCAGCAGGTATACAGGAGGAGGCTTGGGTTCGAATGAGCAGTTCTTC. This translates into CASRYTGGGLGSNEQFF.

The chain is built from TRBV20-1 and TRBJ2-7; tentatively, D is TRBD1 or TRBD2 (5 bases each). CDR1 is DFQATT, CDR2 SNEGSKA, per germline (reference sequence). The CDR3 sequence is 11 residues long. Trimming cost V 6 bases and J 6 bases, with 12 bases left between them. The CDR3 sequence is CSAYGGIEQYF. CDR3 DNA: TGCAGTGCCTATGGGGGAATCGAGCAGTACTTC.

The chain carries TRBV10-3 and TRBJ2-3, with no clear D. Trimming took off 7 bases at V and 2 bases at J, with 7 bases between the two ends. Germline V CDR1 and CDR2: ENHRY, SYGVKD. CDR3 length equals 12 residues. CDR3 DNA: TGTGCCATCATGTCGACCACAGATACGCAGTATTTT. This translates into CAIMSTTDTQYF.

This chain joins TRBV5-1 and TRBJ2-3; 14 nucleotides match TRBD2. Germline trimming cut 3 bases from V and 2 bases from J; bases unmatched to any gene: 11. The CDR3 sequence is 19 residues long. CDR1 is SGHRS and CDR2 is YFSETQ in the germline V gene. The CDR3 sequence is CASSSGLAGGNSYTDTQYF. CDR3 sequence (DNA): TGCGCCAGCAGCTCCGGACTAGCGGGAGGCAACTCCTACACAGATACGCAGTATTTT.